Below, one TCR beta chain is given with its context. Its antigen remains unidentified. Combined were second doses at about 4 or about 12 weeks. TCRdb keeps only in-frame clones here, not all; method: immunoSEQ multiplex PCR. The repertoire holds more than 150,000 clones, with around 90% as singletons. The data are from a study of T cell responses to AZD1222 COVID-19 vaccine. Broader study findings: The study found vaccine-associated CD4 TCRs spanning spike, dominant at 160-218 and 743-854. Females outnumbered males among donors, who were mostly white British; clonal diversity was possibly underestimated. After the peak T cell response, and only then, were repertoires sampled.

Per germline, CDR1 SGHTA and CDR2 FQGTGA. This CDR3 comprises 13 residues. V was clipped by 5 bases and J by 2 bases, with 7 bases between them. This receptor was obtained from an adult who received the AZD1222 COVID-19 vaccine. The genes are TRBV7-3 and TRBJ2-1; D not certain. The source was peripheral blood, collected 28 days after the second AZD1222 dose. The CDR3 DNA is TGTGCCAGCAGCCGGGCGACCTACAATGAGCAGTTCTTC. Translation: CASSRATYNEQFF.